This T cell receptor beta chain comes out of a study of long-term antiretroviral therapy in people with HIV (dated by TCRdb to the early 2020s). As for the study more broadly: Collection of the earliest samples took place about a decade ahead of the 2015 WHO recommendation for immediate ART, at a time when ART was typically delayed until CD4 counts fell. A retrospective serial study tested whether ART initiation and durable HIV suppression were associated with changes in peripheral blood TRB repertoire composition and diversity. A total of roughly 180 cryopreserved PBMC samples were contributed to the cohort by 30 adults with confirmed HIV infection, with samples collected serially over a mean of approximately six years (range 1-12). Among the approximately 30 participants with HIV, eleven to twelve were female. No cross-contamination during QIAcube processing was seen in test extractions of a monoclonal T-cell line run alongside about 33 polyclonal samples.

Concerning this clone itself: The antigen this receptor binds is unknown. Base qualities were left out, and no much larger clone turns up one base away.

V is pruned by 6 bases and J by 2 bases, leaving 10 bases of the junction without a gene match. The CDR3 holds 15 amino acids from the cysteine to the phenylalanine. Only the CDR3 region is kept as DNA, spanning 45 bases read in frame from base 1. CDR1 and CDR2 are drawn from the germline V gene: MNHEY, SVGAGI. The immunoSEQ hsTCRB v3.0 assay was used at survey level resolution to sequence the TRB variable region. The target sequencing depth for TRB was 40,000-50,000 T-cell genomes per sample. An Illumina MiSeq with a v3 150-cycle kit was used to sequence the pooled TRB libraries. In the authors' own workflow: Repertoire analysis was run in R within a reproducible Nextflow workflow that covered QC, data transformation and analysis. Custom analyses were implemented in LymphoSeq2, an R package for AIRR-Seq data exploration. A few samples yielding fewer than 5000 total TRB sequences were excluded, leaving approximately 200 analyzed HIV repertoires. Among the approximately 190 retained HIV repertoires, about 57 were collected before ART initiation and more than 120 after ART initiation. Repertoires were downsampled to 5000 TRB nucleotide sequences, with summary statistics averaged over 100 downsampling iterations. The analysis kept only TRB sequences whose CDR3 regions were at least seven amino acids long. Diversity was assessed using a clonality score derived from Shannon entropy and using the Gini coefficient. In the repertoire networks, any two of the top 5000 CDR3 amino acid sequences were linked whenever the two sequences differed by an edit distance of one. GLIPH2 predicted antigen specificity groups and MHC restriction for TRB CDR3 amino acid sequences. CDR3 amino acid sequences were matched against VDJdb and McPAS-TCR to flag known CMV, EBV, HIV or tissue antigen associations. Pre-ART, post-ART and control groups were compared with Wilcoxon signed-rank tests and Holm-Bonferroni correction. TCRdb holds this immuneACCESS table with in-frame rearrangements only. Some clones are missing; in checked studies, unresolved V genes explain under half, and the rest has no known cause. The V and J calls and clone size were taken over from that table, and D and trimming were inferred from the DNA. The sample table shows several thousand clones, and over 65% are seen once. Of the sample, roughly 25% falls within the top ten clones.

To be included, a participant needed at least one PBMC sample from before ART initiation plus at least two post-ART samples. Treatment was received in the United States of America by all participants with HIV. Cryopreserved samples of about 0.95-11 million PBMC were thawed and washed before DNA extraction. At the time of the earliest PBMC sample, participants with HIV were aged between roughly 23 and 60 years. Per participant, PBMC samples came from 1-4 timepoints prior to ART initiation and 2-8 timepoints following ART initiation, for a median of 7 samples. Serial HIV viral load, CD4+ T-cell count, ART history and demographic data were obtained for every participant. Genomic DNA was extracted from unsorted PBMC with a Qiagen kit on a QIAcube, with processing performed in batches of 12 samples. Study-wide conclusions, independent of this receptor: Unsorted PBMC were profiled instead of sorted CD4+ and CD8+ T cells because pre-ART samples had limited cell numbers. Starting ART was linked to a significant rise in TRB diversity, yet even after long-term ART the diversity remained significantly lower than in transplant donor controls. At every time point, the repertoire was dominated by expanded TRB clones first identified before ART initiation, although this dominance fluctuated and, in many PLHIV, declined after ART. Limited PBMC availability meant only the TCR beta chain was sequenced, without alpha chain pairing. HIV repertoires had narrower CDR3 length ranges than controls, and the network structure suggested an antigen-experienced repertoire that shifted only slightly toward naive after ART. Samples dated from 2004 to 2017, and the ART regimens used may be less effective than current ones. No data were available on ART adherence, viral resistance or therapy changes, limiting inferences about post-ART repertoire changes.

This clonotype originated in a man between 40 and 49 years old with HIV. The material sequenced was unsorted PBMCs, taken 0.6 years before starting antiretroviral therapy. The chain uses TRBV6-5 and TRBJ2-7, with 7 middle bases fitting TRBD2. The nucleotide sequence is TGTGCCAGCAGCCGCCGGGGGGTCAAAGCCTACGAGCAGTACTTC. This codes for CASSRRGVKAYEQYF.